These T cell receptor beta chains were read from a single sample in a study of blood T cell repertoires in COVID-19. TCRdb's table, derived via immunoSEQ multiplex PCR, lists solely in-frame clones and lacks some. The repertoire has 150,000 to 200,000 clones, roughly nine tenths of them found once; the top ten carry over 7%. The source material was peripheral blood. The receptors were sampled from an elderly woman in a cohort sampled during active or convalescent COVID-19. Each CDR3 is given with its conserved first and last residue. The order of the fields is V gene, J gene, D gene, clone size, CDR3 protein, CDR3 DNA. The D gene is left open where the match is weak. Clone size is shown for a subset of rows, as once, few, many or a class of expanded clone.

V: TRBV5-1; J: TRBJ1-1; D: TRBD1; size: .; CDR3: CASSTGPGGLNTEAFF; DNA: TGCGCCAGCAGTACCGGCCCAGGGGGCCTGAACACTGAAGCTTTCTTT
V: TRBV11-2; J: TRBJ1-3; D: .; size: once; CDR3: CASSGHRALGRGNTIYF; DNA: TGTGCCAGCAGCGGACACCGGGCCCTGGGGCGCGGAAACACCATATATTTT
V: TRBV6-5; J: TRBJ1-3; D: TRBD1; size: .; CDR3: CASSTGDSGNTIYF; DNA: TGTGCCAGCAGTACAGGGGATTCTGGAAACACCATATATTTT
V: TRBV19; J: TRBJ2-4; D: .; size: .; CDR3: CASARGLNPNIQYF; DNA: TGTGCCAGTGCTCGTGGGCTTAACCCGAACATTCAGTACTTC
V: TRBV11-3; J: TRBJ2-3; D: .; size: once; CDR3: CASSKQGGDTQYF; DNA: TGTGCCAGCAGCAAACAGGGGGGGGATACGCAGTATTTT
V: TRBV27; J: TRBJ1-4; D: TRBD1; size: .; CDR3: CASSPTGGNEKLFF; DNA: TGTGCCAGCAGCCCGACAGGGGGGAATGAAAAACTGTTTTTT
V: TRBV28; J: TRBJ2-1; D: TRBD2; size: .; CDR3: CASLPSAGGAYNEQFF; DNA: TGTGCCAGCCTTCCGTCGGCGGGGGGAGCCTACAATGAGCAGTTCTTC
V: TRBV5-1; J: TRBJ2-2; D: TRBD2; size: few; CDR3: CASSFLPLAGGSSGELFF; DNA: TGCGCCAGCAGCTTCTTGCCCCTAGCGGGAGGGTCGTCCGGGGAGCTGTTTTTT
V: TRBV24-1; J: TRBJ1-2; D: TRBD1; size: .; CDR3: CATSDPGQGLGGYTF; DNA: TGTGCCACCAGTGACCCGGGACAGGGTTTAGGGGGCTACACCTTC
V: TRBV5-6; J: TRBJ2-3; D: TRBD2; size: .; CDR3: CASSLTRTSGSDTQYF; DNA: TGTGCCAGCAGCTTGACAAGGACTAGCGGGAGCGATACGCAGTATTTT
V: TRBV30; J: TRBJ1-2; D: .; size: once; CDR3: CAWNRGMENYGYTF; DNA: TGTGCCTGGAATCGGGGGATGGAAAACTATGGCTACACCTTC
V: TRBV28; J: TRBJ2-5; D: TRBD2; size: .; CDR3: CASSLSRAGGQETQYF; DNA: TGTGCCAGCAGTTTATCTCGGGCGGGGGGGCAGGAGACCCAGTACTTC
V: TRBV3-1/TRBV3-2; J: TRBJ1-3; D: .; size: .; CDR3: CASSHLRDNGNTIYF; DNA: TGTGCCAGCAGCCACCTCCGGGACAATGGAAACACCATATATTTT
V: TRBV6-5; J: TRBJ1-2; D: .; size: .; CDR3: CASNLRQAYGYTF; DNA: TGTGCCAGCAACCTAAGACAGGCCTATGGCTACACCTTC
V: TRBV5-1; J: TRBJ2-1; D: .; size: once; CDR3: CASSLGTAAVGEFF; DNA: TGCGCCAGCAGCTTGGGGACAGCCGCCGTGGGTGAGTTCTTC
V: TRBV29-1; J: TRBJ2-3; D: TRBD1; size: .; CDR3: CSVLGTGGTDTQYF; DNA: TGCAGCGTCCTCGGGACAGGGGGCACAGATACGCAGTATTTT
V: TRBV30; J: TRBJ1-2; D: .; size: .; CDR3: CAWSRQGSPLYGYTF; DNA: TGTGCCTGGAGTAGGCAGGGCTCACCTCTCTATGGCTACACCTTC
V: TRBV21-1; J: TRBJ2-4; D: .; size: .; CDR3: CASSTRQLSKNIQYF; DNA: TGTGCCAGCAGCACCCGACAGTTATCCAAAAACATTCAGTACTTC
V: TRBV28; J: TRBJ1-3; D: .; size: .; CDR3: CASSLRVSSGNTIYF; DNA: TGTGCCAGCAGTTTAAGAGTGAGCTCTGGAAACACCATATATTTT
V: TRBV30; J: TRBJ1-1; D: TRBD1; size: .; CDR3: CAWSPQGATTEAFF; DNA: TGTGCCTGGAGTCCACAGGGGGCGACGACTGAAGCTTTCTTT
V: TRBV30; J: TRBJ2-7; D: TRBD2; size: .; CDR3: CAWSVTSGVLISYEQYF; DNA: TGTGCCTGGAGTGTAACTAGCGGGGTGTTGATCTCCTACGAGCAGTACTTC
V: TRBV12-3/TRBV12-4; J: TRBJ2-3; D: .; size: once; CDR3: CDQKEEFTDTQYF; DNA: TGTGACCAAAAAGAGGAATTCACAGATACGCAGTATTTT
V: TRBV4-3; J: TRBJ1-2; D: .; size: .; CDR3: CASSQDWAEYHGYTF; DNA: TGCGCCAGCAGCCAAGATTGGGCAGAATACCATGGCTACACCTTC
V: TRBV5-1; J: TRBJ1-4; D: TRBD1; size: .; CDR3: CASSLGQGRFSTNEKLFF; DNA: TGCGCCAGCAGCTTGGGACAGGGGCGATTCTCAACTAATGAAAAACTGTTTTTT
V: TRBV15; J: TRBJ1-4; D: .; size: .; CDR3: CATSRDPGANEKLFF; DNA: TGTGCCACCAGCAGAGATCCCGGGGCTAATGAAAAACTGTTTTTT
V: TRBV5-6; J: TRBJ2-4; D: .; size: .; CDR3: CASSLLDGSGENIQYF; DNA: TGTGCCAGCAGCCTATTGGACGGTTCGGGGGAAAACATTCAGTACTTC
V: TRBV28; J: TRBJ2-7; D: TRBD2; size: once; CDR3: CASSGGGEQYF; DNA: TGTGCCAGCAGTGGGGGGGGCGAGCAGTACTTC
V: TRBV6-5; J: TRBJ2-1; D: TRBD2; size: once; CDR3: CASRGLAGVLGEQFF; DNA: TGTGCCAGCAGAGGACTAGCGGGAGTCCTAGGTGAGCAGTTCTTC
V: TRBV4-3; J: TRBJ2-5; D: .; size: .; CDR3: CASSQAGVNQETQYF; DNA: TGCGCCAGCAGCCAAGCGGGGGTGAACCAAGAGACCCAGTACTTC
V: TRBV14; J: TRBJ2-3; D: .; size: .; CDR3: CASRWTYSTDTQYF; DNA: TGTGCCAGCAGGTGGACATATAGCACAGATACGCAGTATTTT
V: TRBV2; J: TRBJ1-5; D: TRBD1; size: few; CDR3: CASRGDRVSNQPQHF; DNA: TGTGCCAGCAGGGGGGACAGAGTTAGCAATCAGCCCCAGCATTTT
V: TRBV10-2; J: TRBJ1-2; D: .; size: .; CDR3: CASSDAGKTNYGYTF; DNA: TGCGCCAGCAGTGACGCAGGAAAAACTAACTATGGCTACACCTTC
V: TRBV30; J: TRBJ1-6; D: .; size: .; CDR3: CAWGRGGANSPLHF; DNA: TGTGCCTGGGGGAGAGGGGGGGCGAATTCACCCCTCCACTTT
V: TRBV6-2/TRBV6-3; J: TRBJ2-1; D: .; size: .; CDR3: CASSYGGTNEQFF; DNA: TGTGCCAGCAGTTACGGCGGGACGAATGAGCAGTTCTTC
V: TRBV13; J: TRBJ2-1; D: TRBD2; size: .; CDR3: CASSPTSGPALGDEQFF; DNA: TGTGCCAGCAGCCCGACTAGCGGGCCCGCCTTGGGCGATGAGCAGTTCTTC
V: TRBV7-8; J: TRBJ1-3; D: TRBD1; size: .; CDR3: CASSSYRGFWGNTIYF; DNA: TGTGCCAGCAGCTCCTACAGGGGGTTCTGGGGAAACACCATATATTTT
V: TRBV5-8; J: TRBJ1-5; D: .; size: .; CDR3: CASSLVQGYSNQPQHF; DNA: TGTGCCAGCAGCTTGGTACAGGGATATAGCAATCAGCCCCAGCATTTT
V: TRBV19; J: TRBJ2-5; D: TRBD1; size: .; CDR3: CASSIRGQSETQYF; DNA: TGTGCCAGTAGTATTAGGGGACAGTCCGAGACCCAGTACTTC
V: TRBV6-5; J: TRBJ2-5; D: .; size: .; CDR3: CASTSGETQYF; DNA: TGTGCCAGCACGTCCGGGGAGACCCAGTACTTC
V: TRBV24-1; J: TRBJ1-1; D: .; size: .; CDR3: CATSDVQGAGEAFF; DNA: TGTGCCACCAGTGATGTACAGGGCGCGGGTGAAGCTTTCTTT
V: TRBV30; J: TRBJ1-2; D: .; size: .; CDR3: CAWSGSTDYGYTF; DNA: TGTGCCTGGAGTGGAAGTACTGACTATGGCTACACCTTC
V: TRBV9; J: TRBJ1-5; D: TRBD1; size: .; CDR3: CASSETGASNQPQHF; DNA: TGTGCCAGCAGTGAGACAGGGGCAAGCAATCAGCCCCAGCATTTT
V: TRBV6-2/TRBV6-3; J: TRBJ2-4; D: .; size: .; CDR3: CASSSVTVNIQYF; DNA: TGTGCCAGCAGTTCGGTGACAGTAAACATTCAGTACTTC
V: TRBV15; J: TRBJ1-1; D: .; size: .; CDR3: CATSPTLGGINTEAFF; DNA: TGTGCCACCAGCCCCACCCTAGGGGGAATTAACACTGAAGCTTTCTTT
V: TRBV30; J: TRBJ1-6; D: TRBD1; size: .; CDR3: CAWSAAPRGYSPLHF; DNA: TGTGCCTGGAGTGCGGCCCCCAGGGGGTATTCACCCCTCCACTTT
V: TRBV5-4; J: TRBJ1-2; D: .; size: .; CDR3: CASSRLATGEGGYTF; DNA: TGTGCCAGCAGCCGACTCGCGACGGGGGAAGGTGGCTACACCTTC
V: TRBV7-9; J: TRBJ2-7; D: .; size: .; CDR3: CASSSPGGRYEQYF; DNA: TGTGCCAGCAGCTCCCCGGGGGGCAGATACGAGCAGTACTTC
V: TRBV19; J: TRBJ2-3; D: .; size: .; CDR3: CASKARGEVDTQYF; DNA: TGTGCCAGTAAGGCCCGAGGGGAGGTAGATACGCAGTATTTT
V: TRBV18; J: TRBJ2-7; D: .; size: .; CDR3: CASSPGGEQYF; DNA: TGTGCCAGCTCACCAGGGGGGGAGCAGTACTTC
V: TRBV6-2/TRBV6-3; J: TRBJ2-1; D: TRBD2; size: .; CDR3: CASSYGRPRTSGINEQFF; DNA: TGTGCCAGCAGTTACGGCCGGCCTAGGACTAGCGGGATTAATGAGCAGTTCTTC
V: TRBV2; J: TRBJ2-1; D: .; size: .; CDR3: CASTSDYNSLNEQFF; DNA: TGTGCCAGCACCTCCGACTATAACAGTCTCAATGAGCAGTTCTTC
V: TRBV5-1; J: TRBJ2-5; D: TRBD2; size: .; CDR3: CASSKGLAGALETQYF; DNA: TGCGCCAGCAGCAAGGGACTAGCGGGAGCCTTGGAGACCCAGTACTTC
V: TRBV7-8; J: TRBJ1-4; D: .; size: .; CDR3: CASSLSGEGKLFF; DNA: TGTGCCAGCAGCTTAAGCGGGGAGGGAAAACTGTTTTTT
V: TRBV19; J: TRBJ1-1; D: .; size: .; CDR3: CASNTRGWNTEAFF; DNA: TGTGCCAGTAACACCAGGGGTTGGAACACTGAAGCTTTCTTT
V: TRBV24-1; J: TRBJ2-1; D: .; size: .; CDR3: CATQLDGQIYNEQFF; DNA: TGTGCCACCCAGTTAGATGGGCAGATCTACAATGAGCAGTTCTTC
V: TRBV12-3/TRBV12-4; J: TRBJ2-2; D: .; size: .; CDR3: CASSSFHTGELFF; DNA: TGTGCCAGCAGTTCTTTCCACACCGGGGAGCTGTTTTTT
V: TRBV7-2; J: TRBJ2-1; D: .; size: .; CDR3: CASNSALLSVEQFF; DNA: TGTGCCAGCAACTCTGCCCTCCTAAGTGTTGAGCAGTTCTTC
V: TRBV7-8; J: TRBJ1-5; D: .; size: .; CDR3: CASSLAENQPQHF; DNA: TGTGCCAGCAGCTTAGCGGAGAATCAGCCCCAGCATTTT